This is a list of T cell receptor beta chains from one sample in a study of type 1 regulatory T cells. Antigen specificity for these receptors is unknown. One entry per CDR3 protein results from TCRdb running MiXCR on the reads. Of fewer than 30,000 distinct CDR3 sequences listed, around 70% were seen once; the top ten hold 13% to 15%. Input material: cultured T cells, either the whole culture or a sorted T cell fraction (not recorded which). The receptors here all came from a human donor in good health. The CDR3 runs from the conserved cysteine through the conserved F or W. Fields, in order: clone size, D gene, V gene, J gene, CDR3 DNA, CDR3 protein. The D gene is left open where the match is weak. Clone size is not always given. Where it is, it says once, few, many or a class for expanded clones.

-	TRBD1	TRBV5-6	TRBJ2-1	TGTGCCAGCAGAGCGACAGGGGGGAGCAATGAGCAGTTCTTC	CASRATGGSNEQFF
once	-	TRBV7-9	TRBJ2-1	TGTGCCAGCAGCTTAGTCGGGGGGCCCTACAATGAGCAGTTCTTC	CASSLVGGPYNEQFF
-	-	TRBV6-5	TRBJ1-6	TGTGCCAGCAGTTACTCCCCCGTTGGGGGGGGTAATTCACCCCTCCACTTT	CASSYSPVGGGNSPLHF
-	-	TRBV19	TRBJ2-1	TGTGCCAGTAGTATAGCGGCAGTCTTGAGCTCCTACAATGAGCAGTTCTTC	CASSIAAVLSSYNEQFF
-	-	TRBV11-2	TRBJ1-2	TGTGCCAGCAGCTCGCTGACAGGAACTAACTATGGCTACACCTTC	CASSSLTGTNYGYTF
-	TRBD1	TRBV3-1	TRBJ2-2	TGTGCCAGCAGCCAAGAAGGACAGGCCGGGGAGCTGTTTTTT	CASSQEGQAGELFF
-	TRBD1	TRBV7-9	TRBJ1-3	TGTGCCAGCAGCCAGAGACAGGGGAAGGAAAACACCATATATTTT	CASSQRQGKENTIYF
-	TRBD1	TRBV4-3	TRBJ2-3	TGTGCCAGCAGCCAGAACAGGGGGCTAGGGCCAGATACGCAGTATTTT	CASSQNRGLGPDTQYF
once	-	TRBV20-1	TRBJ1-5	TGCAGTGCTAGATCGGGGGATCAGCCCCAGCATTTT	CSARSGDQPQHF
-	TRBD1	TRBV7-2	TRBJ2-4	TGTGCCAGCAGCTTCGACAGGGGAACGAACATTCAGTACTTC	CASSFDRGTNIQYF
-	-	TRBV5-1	TRBJ2-7	TGCGCCAGCAGCTTGGTGTCAGGGAGCTCCTACGAGCAGTACTTC	CASSLVSGSSYEQYF
-	-	TRBV6-5	TRBJ2-7	TGTGCCAGCAGCTACCGGACGTCGGGCTACGAGCAGTACTTC	CASSYRTSGYEQYF
-	-	TRBV6-1	TRBJ1-5	TGTGCCAGCGAGCGCCCTGGGCAGCCCCAGCATTTT	CASERPGQPQHF
-	-	TRBV28	TRBJ1-2	TGTGCCAGCAGTTTCTATATCCCGCAAGTCTGGGGCGATAACTATGGCTACACCTTC	CASSFYIPQVWGDNYGYTF
few	-	TRBV7-2	TRBJ2-1	TGTGCCAGCGAGCGGAGGGGTTACAATGAGCAGTTCTTC	CASERRGYNEQFF
few	-	TRBV12-3/TRBV12-4	TRBJ1-6	TGTGCCAGCAGCCTAGAGGGGAATTCACCCCTCCACTTT	CASSLEGNSPLHF
-	TRBD1	TRBV5-1	TRBJ2-1	TGCGCCAGCAGCTTGGCCGGGACAGGGGGCGCGAGTGGCAAGTTCTTC	CASSLAGTGGASGKFF
-	TRBD2	TRBV7-2	TRBJ2-5	TGTGCCAGCAGCCCGGGGGGTACGAAGACCCAGTACTTC	CASSPGGTKTQYF
few	TRBD2	TRBV7-3	TRBJ2-6	TGTGCCAGCAGCTCCCACGGACTAGCTGGTGGGGCCAACGTCCTGACTTTC	CASSSHGLAGGANVLTF
few	-	TRBV5-1	TRBJ2-3	TGCGCCAGCAGCTTGTACGGGATCGGCACAGATACGCAGTATTTT	CASSLYGIGTDTQYF
-	TRBD2	TRBV5-1	TRBJ2-5	TGCGCCAGCAGCCCGAGCGGGGAGCAACGGGAGACCCAGTACTTC	CASSPSGEQRETQYF
-	TRBD2	TRBV5-1	TRBJ2-1	TGCGCCAGCAGCTTGATGGGCGGGGGTGAGCAGTTCTTC	CASSLMGGGEQFF
-	-	TRBV12-3/TRBV12-4	TRBJ2-2	TGTGCCAGCGTCAAAAATGGGGCGGGTACCGGGGAGCTGTTTTTT	CASVKNGAGTGELFF
-	-	TRBV18	TRBJ2-7	TGTGCCAGCTCACCAGGGGAGACAATTGTTCACTTC	CASSPGETIVHF
-	-	TRBV12-3/TRBV12-4	TRBJ1-1	TGTGCCAGCAGTTTTGAGAAGGGGACTGAAGCTTTCTTT	CASSFEKGTEAFF
few	-	TRBV27	TRBJ1-1	TGTGCCAGCAGTCCCCGCCCCCGGGCAACCACTGAAGCTTTCTTT	CASSPRPRATTEAFF
few	TRBD1	TRBV20-1	TRBJ2-7	TGCAGTGCTAGAGGTACTCGAGGACAGGGGGTGGTCTACGAGCAGTACTTC	CSARGTRGQGVVYEQYF
-	TRBD2	TRBV6-1	TRBJ2-7	TGTGCCAGCAGTGAACTAAGCGGGGACGAGCAGTACTTC	CASSELSGDEQYF
-	-	TRBV24-1	TRBJ2-6	TGTGCCACCGAACAAGGAGGGACCGGGGCCAACGTCCTGACTTTC	CATEQGGTGANVLTF
-	-	TRBV20-1	TRBJ2-5	TGCAGTCTCTTTGGACACTCCCAAGAGACCCAGTACTTC	CSLFGHSQETQYF
-	-	TRBV7-2	TRBJ1-1	TGTGCCAGCAGCGGGAGAGGCAGAAGGAACACTGAAGCTTTCTTT	CASSGRGRRNTEAFF
-	TRBD1	TRBV2	TRBJ2-6	TGTGCCAGCAGGGCAGGACAGGGGGCTCGTATAATTGGGGCCAACGTCCTGACTTTC	CASRAGQGARIIGANVLTF
-	TRBD1	TRBV10-3	TRBJ2-6	TGTGCCATCAGTGATGACAGGGGGATATCTAGGGCCAACGTCCTGACTTTC	CAISDDRGISRANVLTF
-	TRBD1	TRBV2	TRBJ2-3	TGTGCCAGCACCGGACAGGGGATCAACACAGATACGCAGTATTTT	CASTGQGINTDTQYF
-	-	TRBV5-1	TRBJ1-1	TGCGCCAGCAGCTTGGATTGGAACACTGAAGCTTTCTTT	CASSLDWNTEAFF
once	-	TRBV6-1	TRBJ1-6	TGTGCCAGCAGTGAAAAGGGTGGTCGGAGCTCCTATAATTCACCCCTCCACTTT	CASSEKGGRSSYNSPLHF
medium-sized	-	TRBV14	TRBJ1-6	TGTGCCAGCAGCAGCCAGGGTTATTCACCCCTCCACTTT	CASSSQGYSPLHF